What follows are 31 T cell receptor beta chains derived from one specimen sequenced in a study of a mutant IDH1 vaccine in newly diagnosed glioma. Which antigens these TCRs recognize remains unknown. Time point in this sample: week 5, during vaccination. Every single dose of the vaccine, 300 ug of mutant IDH1 20-mer peptide, came with topical imiquimod. This table comes from immunoSEQ multiplex PCR, and its TCRdb copy is limited to in-frame clones, with some not included. The data contain 45,000 to 55,000 clones, roughly 78% of them singletons. The sample was PBMCs, taken from a glioma patient whose treatment included an IDH1 peptide vaccine. The source of these receptors is a middle-aged woman with glioma.

This chain uses TRBV4-1 with TRBJ1-5; unclear D gene. Trimming removed 3 bases from V and 4 bases from J, with 16 bases in between. CDR1 and CDR2 (germline): MGHRA, YSYEKL. The CDR3 is made up of 16 amino acids. The chain's CDR3 is CASSHPGRLKNQPQHF. CDR3 nucleotides: TGCGCCAGCAGCCACCCCGGTCGACTGAAAAATCAGCCCCAGCATTTT.

The rearrangement links TRBV7-8 to TRBJ1-1, with D possibly matching TRBD1 (5 bases). CDR1 and CDR2 (germline): SGHVS, FQNEAQ. The CDR3 extends over 12 amino acids. The V end was cut by 4 bases, the J end by 11 bases, with 14 bases between. In DNA, the CDR3 is TGTGCCAGCAGCTCGGGGGGGTTGTCGGCTTTCTTT. It encodes CASSSGGLSAFF.

In this sample, this clone turned up a few times. The CDR3 DNA sequence: TGTGCCAGCTCACAGGGGCCTTCCTCCACAGATACGCAGTATTTT. Amino acid sequence: CASSQGPSSTDTQYF. This chain connects TRBV19 to TRBJ2-3; TRBD1 aligns across 7 bases. The ends lost 9 bases at V and 2 bases at J; junction bases unmatched: 11. This CDR3 spans 15 amino acids. Germline V gene lookup returns CDR1 LNHDA and CDR2 SQIVND (reference sequence).

This chain uses TRBV5-1 with TRBJ2-2; 11 bases map to TRBD2. Unmatched junction bases numbered 3, after V lost 0 bases and J lost 2 bases. This CDR3 spans 17 amino acids. Germline loops: CDR1 SGHRS, CDR2 YFSETQ. This CDR3 is CASSLASGGHNTGELFF. CDR3 sequence (DNA): TGCGCCAGCAGCTTGGCTAGCGGGGGGCACAACACCGGGGAGCTGTTTTTT. Together with reference TRBV5-1 and TRBJ2-2, the CDR3 gives the full variable domain: KAGVTQTPRYLIKTRGQQVTLSCSPISGHRSVSWYQQTPGQGLQFLFEYFSETQRNKGNFPGRFSGRQFSNSRSEMNVSTLELGDSALYLCASSLASGGHNTGELFFGEGSRLTVL.

This clone showed up just a few times. The J gene is TRBJ1-6, the V gene TRBV30, with 9 bases matching TRBD1. Germline CDR1 GTSNPN, CDR2 SVGIG (reference sequence). The CDR3 has 14 amino acids. V lost 3 bases to trimming and J lost 6 bases; unmatched junction nucleotides: 3. As DNA, the CDR3 is TGTGCCTGGAGAGGACAGGGGATTAATTCACCCCTCCACTTT. Encoded protein: CAWRGQGINSPLHF. The whole variable domain, remainder taken from reference TRBV30 and TRBJ1-6, is SQTIHQWPATLVQPVGSPLSLECTVEGTSNPNLYWYRQAAGRGLQLLFYSVGIGQISSEVPQNLSASRPQDRQFILSSKKLLLSDSGFYLCAWRGQGINSPLHFGNGTRLTVT.

This chain links TRBV25-1 with TRBJ2-7, with a possible D match to TRBD2 (7 bases). The CDR3 sequence is 11 residues long. Germline values: CDR1 MGHDK, CDR2 SYGVNS. With 5 bases removed from V and 12 bases from J, the gap between germline ends came to 14 bases. The CDR3 coding sequence is TGTGCCAGCAGTCAGGGGAGGGAGTCGTACTTC. This encodes CASSQGRESYF.

This chain connects TRBV30 to TRBJ1-2, with D unresolved. Germline V gives CDR1 GTSNPN, CDR2 SVGIG (reference sequence). The V and J ends lost 0 bases and 8 bases respectively, with 13 bases between them. This CDR3 has 13 residues. CDR3 amino acids: CAWSVSETWGYTF. DNA for the CDR3: TGTGCCTGGAGTGTTTCGGAAACTTGGGGCTACACCTTC.

The rearrangement links TRBV7-9 to TRBJ2-7; 11 bases align to TRBD1. Losses at the gene ends were 5 bases for V and 4 bases for J; bases not matched to a gene: 10. Per germline, CDR1 SEHNR and CDR2 FQNEAQ (reference sequence). CDR3 length: 16 residues. In nucleotides, the CDR3 is TGTGCCAGCAGCAGCAGGGACAGGGGGACACGATACGAGCAGTACTTC. Its protein is CASSSRDRGTRYEQYF.

On this clone itself: Other DNA sequences in this sample translate to the same CDR3. The chain employs TRBV5-1 and TRBJ1-5; 9 nucleotides match TRBD1. From germline, CDR1 is SGHRS and CDR2 YFSETQ. This CDR3 region has 15 residues. The V and J ends lost 4 bases and 4 bases, in that order; junction bases with no gene match: 6. The CDR3 protein is CASSPGQGVNQPQHF. CDR3 DNA sequence: TGCGCCAGCAGCCCGGGACAGGGAGTTAATCAGCCCCAGCATTTT.

This clone occurred a few times. The CDR3 region has the DNA TGTGCCTGGAGTAACGGCCAGGGCAATCAGCCCCAGCATTTT. The encoded protein is CAWSNGQGNQPQHF. The chain links TRBV30 to TRBJ1-5; D gene uncertain. V lost 2 bases, J lost 2 bases, and 10 bases lay in between. The CDR3 length is 14 residues. Germline assignment: CDR1 GTSNPN and CDR2 SVGIG (reference sequence).

The chain couples TRBV5-1 to TRBJ2-1; 8 nucleotides match TRBD2. Germline CDR1 SGHRS, CDR2 YFSETQ. The length of the CDR3 is 17 residues. V shed 0 bases, J shed 1 base, and the junction held 6 bases outside the gene matches. DNA of the CDR3: TGCGCCAGCAGCTTGGATGGGGCGGGGGGTTCCTACAATGAGCAGTTCTTC. Protein sequence: CASSLDGAGGSYNEQFF.

This clone appeared a single time. The chain combines TRBV10-1 with TRBJ2-1; the D gene is possibly TRBD2 (5 bases). The CDR3 loop spans 15 amino acids. V was cut by 3 bases and J by 3 bases, with 12 bases left in between. Germline V gene lookup returns CDR1 WNHNN and CDR2 SYGVQD (reference sequence). CDR3 region: CASSDGSSGYNEQFF. The CDR3 bases are TGCGCCAGCAGTGATGGATCCAGCGGCTACAATGAGCAGTTCTTC.

The chain employs TRBV7-2 and TRBJ2-2; perhaps D is TRBD1 or TRBD2 (5 bases each). CDR3 length equals 17 residues. V was shortened by 4 bases and J by 2 bases, with 17 bases between the two germline ends. The germline CDR1 and CDR2 sequences are SGHTA and FQGNSA. CDR3 sequence reads: CASSSSGTALNTGELFF. The CDR3 DNA reads as TGTGCCAGCAGCTCCTCCGGGACGGCACTCAACACCGGGGAGCTGTTTTTT.

Here the CDR3 reads CASMGGRSSYNSPLHF. In nucleotides, the CDR3 is TGTGCCAGTATGGGAGGACGGAGCTCCTATAATTCACCCCTCCACTTT. V and J are TRBV19 and TRBJ1-6; no clear D gene. V gave up 7 bases and J gave up 0 bases, with 13 bases separating them. Germline V CDR1 and CDR2: LNHDA, SQIVND (reference sequence). The length of the CDR3 is 16 residues. Full variable domain (missing parts from reference TRBV19 and TRBJ1-6): DGGITQSPKYLFRKEGQNVTLSCEQNLNHDAMYWYRQDPGQGLRLIYYSQIVNDFQKGDIAEGYSVSREKKESFPLTVTSAQKNPTAFYLCASMGGRSSYNSPLHFGNGTRLTVT.

This clone was detected a few times. The CDR3 DNA follows: TGTGCTAGTGGTTCCCGGGCCGGGGAGCTGTTTTTT. Protein: CASGSRAGELFF. The chain uses TRBV12-5 and TRBJ2-2; D is unresolved. Germline values: CDR1 LGHNT, CDR2 FRNRAP. V shed 4 bases and J shed 6 bases, with 6 bases lying between them. The CDR3 covers 12 residues.

CDR3 protein: CASSKQGARETQYF. In DNA, the CDR3 is TGTGCCAGCAGTAAACAGGGGGCCCGGGAGACCCAGTACTTC. The rearrangement uses TRBV7-9 and TRBJ2-5; 9 nucleotides match TRBD1. V dropped 6 bases and J dropped 5; count of bases not matched to a gene: 7. Germline CDR1 is SEHNR and CDR2 is FQNEAQ (reference sequence). The CDR3 extends over 14 amino acids.

This clone has more than one count but fewer than ten. V is TRBV5-1 and J is TRBJ1-1; D might be TRBD1 (5 bases). Germline V lookup: CDR1 SGHRS, CDR2 YFSETQ. CDR3 size: 15 residues. Trimming cost V 0 bases and J 3 bases, with 12 bases left between them. DNA for the CDR3: TGCGCCAGCAGCTTGGGGGGCAGAAGTTACACTGAAGCTTTCTTT. Translating it yields CASSLGGRSYTEAFF.

This chain links TRBV9 with TRBJ1-5; maybe TRBD1 (5 bases). The CDR3 length is 13 residues. The V gene's germline CDR1 is SGDLS and CDR2 YYNGEE. V lost 0 bases and J 9 bases, leaving 10 bases between the germline ends. The CDR3 loop is CASSVVTGGPQHF. In nucleotides, the CDR3 is TGTGCCAGCAGCGTAGTAACGGGGGGGCCCCAGCATTTT.

The chain uses TRBV10-3 and TRBJ2-5; D is undetermined. CDR1 ENHRY and CDR2 SYGVKD come from the germline V gene. CDR3 length: 12 amino acids. Trimming cost V 0 bases and J 3 bases, with 2 bases left between them. In DNA, the CDR3 is TGTGCCATCAGTGAGTCGAAAGAGACCCAGTACTTC. Translated, it gives CAISESKETQYF.

A word on this clone: Sequence at one end of the junction differs from germline and may be a read error. This chain connects TRBV9 to TRBJ2-3; 7 nucleotides agree with TRBD1. CDR1 is SGDLS and CDR2 is YYNGEE in the germline V gene. The CDR3 totals 20 residues. The DNA for the CDR3 is TGTGCCAGCAGCTCCTCCGGGACAGACTTCGAGGCAGCCGAACCTCTGGGGAAAGGTTTT. Its protein is CASSSSGTDFEAAEPLGKGF. Full variable domain (rest looked up from reference TRBV9 and TRBJ2-3): DSGVTQTPKHLITATGQRVTLRCSPRSGDLSVYWYQQSLDQGLQFLIQYYNGEERAKGNILERFSAQQFPDLHSELNLSSLELGDSALYFCASSSSGTDFEAAEPLGKGFGPGTRLTVL.

The chain couples TRBV7-2 to TRBJ2-6; D not resolved. V was cut by 0 bases and J by 2 bases, with 5 bases left in between. The CDR3 is 15 amino acids. The germline V gene encodes CDR1 SGHTA and CDR2 FQGNSA. The DNA for the CDR3 is TGTGCCAGCAGCTTAGCGGCTGCTGGGGCCAACGTCCTGACTTTC. It is translated as CASSLAAAGANVLTF.

The chain is built from TRBV5-1 and TRBJ2-1; no clear D. There are 16 residues in the CDR3. V lost 1 base to trimming and J lost 4 bases, with 15 bases between them. CDR1 is SGHRS and CDR2 is YFSETQ in the germline V gene. The CDR3 coding sequence is TGCGCCAGCAGCTTGTCCCCTGACTGGTCGTACAATGAGCAGTTCTTC. Its translation: CASSLSPDWSYNEQFF.

The rearrangement joins TRBV19 to TRBJ2-3; D call uncertain. This CDR3 is built from 13 residues. V was pared by 5 bases and J by 1 base, with 7 bases between. Per the germline V gene, CDR1 is LNHDA and CDR2 is SQIVND (reference sequence). CDR3 DNA: TGTGCCAGTAGTGTCCGGGGCACAGATACGCAGTATTTT. The encoded protein is CASSVRGTDTQYF.

The chain joins TRBV5-6 to TRBJ1-3; perhaps TRBD1 as D (5 bases). V lost 1 base and J lost 0, with 14 bases in between. CDR1 is SGHDT, CDR2 YYEEEE, per germline. CDR3 size: 17 residues. CDR3 nucleotide sequence: TGTGCCAGCAGCTTGCCTCGTGGGGGGAGCTCTGGAAACACCATATATTTT. Protein product: CASSLPRGGSSGNTIYF. Combining the CDR3 with reference TRBV5-6 and TRBJ1-3 gives the whole variable domain DAGVTQSPTHLIKTRGQQVTLRCSPKSGHDTVSWYQQALGQGPQFIFQYYEEEERQRGNFPDRFSGHQFPNYSSELNVNALLLGDSALYLCASSLPRGGSSGNTIYFGEGSWLTVV.

The V and J genes are TRBV2 and TRBJ1-2; no reliable D call. Trimming pared 6 bases from V and 5 bases from J, leaving 13 bases between. CDR1 and CDR2 from the germline V gene are SNHLY and FYNNEI. CDR3 length: 13 residues. This CDR3 is CASSVSPAYGYTF. CDR3 nucleotide sequence: TGTGCCAGCAGCGTAAGCCCGGCGTATGGCTACACCTTC. The whole variable domain, remainder taken from reference TRBV2 and TRBJ1-2, is EPEVTQTPSHQVTQMGQEVILRCVPISNHLYFYWYRQILGQKVEFLVSFYNNEISEKSEIFDDQFSVERPDGSNFTLKIRSTKLEDSAMYFCASSVSPAYGYTFGSGTRLTVV.

The rearrangement joins TRBV4-3 to TRBJ1-2, with D perhaps matching TRBD1 (5 bases). V was pared by 1 base and J by 2 bases, with 11 bases between. The CDR3 is 15 amino acids. CDR1 is LGHNA, CDR2 YSLEER, per germline. The CDR3 nucleotides are TGCGCCAGCAGCCAAGCGACAGACGGCAACTATGGCTACACCTTC. This translates into CASSQATDGNYGYTF.

The chain carries TRBV5-1 and TRBJ2-2; 10 bases map to TRBD1. Trimming took 1 base from V and 5 from J; bases not matched to a gene: 5. CDR1 SGHRS and CDR2 YFSETQ come from the germline V gene. CDR3 size: 16 residues. The CDR3 coding sequence is TGCGCCAGCAGCTTGTCCGGGACAGGGGAAACCGGGGAGCTGTTTTTT. Protein product: CASSLSGTGETGELFF.

The chain has TRBV14 and TRBJ2-7; 7 nucleotides match TRBD1. V gave up 6 bases and J gave up 4 bases; unmatched junction bases: 15. The germline gives CDR1 SGHDN, CDR2 FVKESK. There are 16 residues in the CDR3. The CDR3 sequence: CASSTLTTGPPYEQYF. CDR3 nucleotides: TGTGCCAGCAGTACCCTTACGACAGGGCCTCCATACGAGCAGTACTTC.

This clone was detected a few times. The rearrangement uses TRBV5-5 and TRBJ1-4, with 7 bases aligning to TRBD1. Germline lookup yields CDR1 SGHKS and CDR2 YYEKEE (reference sequence). The length of the CDR3 is 14 residues. J was trimmed by 7 bases and V by 6 bases; bases with no gene match: 9. The CDR3 DNA sequence: TGTGCCAGCACCAAGGACAGGACCGGTGAAAAACTGTTTTTT. It translates to CASTKDRTGEKLFF. Supplemented by reference TRBV5-5 and TRBJ1-4, the full variable domain reads DAGVTQSPTHLIKTRGQQVTLRCSPISGHKSVSWYQQVLGQGPQFIFQYYEKEERGRGNFPDRFSARQFPNYSSELNVNALLLGDSALYLCASTKDRTGEKLFFGSGTQLSVL.

The rearrangement uses TRBV5-1 and TRBJ1-4; TRBD1 is a possible D gene (5 bases). Germline V gene sequence: CDR1 SGHRS, CDR2 YFSETQ. The CDR3 length is 15 residues. Trimming left V 3 bases short and J 6 bases short, with 15 bases between. The CDR3 coding sequence is TGCGCCAGCAGCTATTTGACAGTTAAAGATGAAAAACTGTTTTTT. This sequence encodes CASSYLTVKDEKLFF.

The genes are TRBV6-5 and TRBJ2-5, with D possibly called TRBD1 or TRBD2 (6 bases each). CDR3 length: 15 amino acids. Trimming took 5 bases from V and 5 from J, leaving 18 bases between them. The germline V gene has CDR1 MNHEY and CDR2 SVGAGI. CDR3 nucleotide sequence: TGTGCCAGCAGTCCCGCGTTGGGGGGCCGGGAGACCCAGTACTTC. Its protein product is CASSPALGGRETQYF.